This T cell receptor beta chain was recovered during a study of T cells in Graves' hyperthyroidism and ophthalmopathy. Study background: At the time of initial diagnosis and before any treatment, peripheral blood was collected.

With a duration under 2 months, the hyperthyroidism was newly diagnosed in patients aged 18 to 65. Uncontrolled infection, other autoimmune disease, pregnancy or lactation led to exclusion. Clinicians diagnosed patients from clinical symptoms, serum thyroxine and TRAb, thyroid ultrasound and orbital computed tomography. The CDR3 runs to 16 residues. Trimming took off 5 bases at V and 5 bases at J, with 22 bases between the two ends. Germline CDR1 reads SGHTA; CDR2 reads FQGTGA. Authors of the study amplified TCR beta CDR3 regions from RNA transcripts. An initial round of RT-PCR targeting the TCR CDR3 relied on the HTBI primer set. Via MiXCR, TCRdb re-called the multiplex PCR reads, giving one row per CDR3 protein. The repertoire holds about 840,000 distinct CDR3 sequences, with around 38% as singletons.

Input material: blood. The J gene is TRBJ2-7, the V gene TRBV7-3; perhaps TRBD1 as D (5 bases). This sequence originates from a man aged 18-30 years with Graves' hyperthyroidism. CDR3 coding DNA: TGTGCCAGCAGCCCGAGACCAGGGCTAAGATGCGACGAGCAGTACTTC. Translation gives CASSPRPGLRCDEQYF.